This entry lists 6 T cell receptor beta chains sequenced from one sample in a study of human T cells and chemical hapten exposure. Time point denoted: patch test 1, 2 weeks after DPC sensitization. Treatment indicated: therapeutic diphenylcyclopropenone sensitization with weekly scalp DPC. TCRdb used MiXCR to reprocess the RACE reads, holding one entry per CDR3 protein. Found here are about 380,000 distinct CDR3 sequences, 4.8% of them singletons; the top ten hold 2% to 2.5%. The sequencing here drew on whole blood, taken in connection with sensitization to the hapten diphenylcyclopropenone (DPC). These TCRs come from a woman in her forties or fifties with alopecia areata. Some clones in this sample may be carry-over from other donors' samples.

Many counts were recorded for this clonotype. The CDR3 is CASSPRTGLLSYEQYF. CDR3 bases: TGTGCCAGCAGTCCCAGAACAGGGCTCCTCTCCTACGAGCAGTACTTC. The chain employs TRBV12-3 or TRBV12-4 and TRBJ2-7, with D possibly TRBD1 on 6 matching bases. CDR3 length equals 16 residues. Trimming shortened V by 5 bases and J by 0 bases, and 17 bases separated the two germline ends.

V and J are TRBV6-2 or TRBV6-3 and TRBJ2-6; D uncertain. Trimming cost V 5 bases and J 0 bases, with 5 bases left between them. Germline V CDR1 and CDR2: MNHEY, SVGEGT. CDR3 size: 14 residues. Here the CDR3 reads CASSDTSGANVLTF. The CDR3 DNA reads TGTGCCAGCAGTGACACCTCTGGGGCCAACGTCCTGACTTTC.

This clonotype has a handful of counts. The chain links TRBV6-5 to TRBJ1-6; 9 bases are shared with TRBD1. With 6 bases clipped from V and 15 bases from J, the junction kept 21 bases outside the gene matches. Germline-derived CDR1 and CDR2 are MNHEY and SVGAGI. This CDR3 region has 17 residues. CDR3: CASSAALRTGDFVHLHF. The CDR3, as DNA: TGTGCCAGCAGCGCCGCTTTACGGACAGGGGATTTTGTTCACCTCCACTTT.

There are many counts of this clonotype. V and J are TRBV7-8 and TRBJ2-3, with D tentatively TRBD1 (5 bases). The CDR3 spans 15 residues. The V and J ends lost 5 bases and 3 bases respectively, with 15 bases between them. CDR1 is SGHVS, CDR2 FQNEAQ, per germline. CDR3 sequence: CASSRQGFGTDTQYF. CDR3 in DNA: TGTGCCAGCAGCCGTCAGGGATTCGGAACAGATACGCAGTATTTT.

The chain carries TRBV7-2 and TRBJ2-5; possibly TRBD1 for D (5 bases). The germline gives CDR1 SGHTA, CDR2 FQGNSA. The CDR3 covers 14 residues. Trimming took off 5 bases at V and 2 bases at J, with 12 bases between the two ends. CDR3 sequence (DNA): TGTGCCAGCAGCACTGAAAGGGGACAAGAGACCCAGTACTTC. This gives the protein CASSTERGQETQYF.

This clonotype was counted only a few times. The chain links TRBV12-3 or TRBV12-4 to TRBJ2-1; tentatively, D is TRBD2 (7 bases). V lost 4 bases, J lost 5 bases, and 9 bases lay in between. The CDR3 runs 13 residues. CDR3 nucleotide sequence: TGTGCCAGCAGTTGGGGGGGGCACAATGAGCAGTTCTTC. Translation gives CASSWGGHNEQFF.